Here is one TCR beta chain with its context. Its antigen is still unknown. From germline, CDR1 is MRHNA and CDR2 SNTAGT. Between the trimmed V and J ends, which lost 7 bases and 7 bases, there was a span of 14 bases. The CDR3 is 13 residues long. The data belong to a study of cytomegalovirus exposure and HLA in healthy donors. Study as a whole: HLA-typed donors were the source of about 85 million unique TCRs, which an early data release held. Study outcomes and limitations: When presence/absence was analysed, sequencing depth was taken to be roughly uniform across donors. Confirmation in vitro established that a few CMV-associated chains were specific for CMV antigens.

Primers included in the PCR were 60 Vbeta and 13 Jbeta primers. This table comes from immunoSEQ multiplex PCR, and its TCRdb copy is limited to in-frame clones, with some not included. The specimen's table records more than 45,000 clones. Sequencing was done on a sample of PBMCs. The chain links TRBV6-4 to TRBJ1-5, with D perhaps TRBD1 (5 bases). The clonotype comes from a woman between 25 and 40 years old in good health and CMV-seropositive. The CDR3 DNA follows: TGTGCCAGCATGTACAGGCCTGGGCAGCCCCAGCATTTT. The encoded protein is CASMYRPGQPQHF.